Following are 20 T cell receptor beta chains from one sample sequenced in a study of blood T cell repertoires in COVID-19. The assay was immunoSEQ multiplex PCR, and TCRdb's table has in-frame clones only and misses some. Of some 170,000 clones in the sample, about nine tenths were seen once. Material for sequencing was peripheral blood. The receptors stem from a woman aged 45 to 65 with acute or convalescent COVID-19.

The chain uses TRBV7-9 and TRBJ1-4; possibly TRBD1 for D (6 bases). The CDR3 is made up of 15 amino acids. The germline CDR1 and CDR2 sequences are SEHNR and FQNEAQ (reference sequence). The V end was cut by 1 base, the J end by 0 bases, with 6 bases between. DNA of the CDR3: TGTGCCAGCAGCTTAGGGACAGCAACTAATGAAAAACTGTTTTTT. It is translated as CASSLGTATNEKLFF. The full variable domain, its missing parts supplied by reference TRBV7-9 and TRBJ1-4, is DTGVSQNPRHKITKRGQNVTFRCDPISEHNRLYWYRQTLGQGPEFLTYFQNEAQLEKSRLLSDRFSAERPKGSFSTLEIQRTEQGDSAMYLCASSLGTATNEKLFFGSGTQLSVL.

The V and J genes are TRBV5-1 and TRBJ2-7, with a possible D match to TRBD1 (6 bases). Trimming removed 4 bases from V and 1 base from J, with 15 bases in between. The CDR3 sequence is 15 residues long. Looked up from germline, CDR1 is SGHRS and CDR2 is YFSETQ. DNA for the CDR3: TGCGCCAGCAGCGCTATGACAGGAGTTTCCTACGAGCAGTACTTC. This codes for CASSAMTGVSYEQYF.

The rearrangement uses TRBV7-2 and TRBJ2-1; D unclear. With 5 bases removed from V and 2 bases from J, the gap between germline ends came to 13 bases. Germline V CDR1 and CDR2: SGHTA, FQGNSA. The CDR3 loop spans 15 amino acids. DNA of the CDR3: TGTGCCAGCAGCCCAACTACCTCCCCCTACAATGAGCAGTTCTTC. It is translated as CASSPTTSPYNEQFF.

This chain uses TRBV9 with TRBJ1-1; 7 bases match TRBD1. CDR1 is SGDLS, CDR2 YYNGEE, per germline. CDR3 length equals 14 residues. With 4 bases clipped from V and 4 bases from J, the junction kept 7 bases outside the gene matches. The CDR3 sequence is CASSTQSGGTEAFF. The CDR3 nucleotides are TGTGCCAGCAGCACTCAATCAGGGGGCACTGAAGCTTTCTTT.

The chain links TRBV6-6 to TRBJ2-7; 8 bases match TRBD1. Per germline, CDR1 MNHNY and CDR2 SVGAGI (reference sequence). This CDR3 has 13 amino acids. V trimming: 5 bases; J trimming: 6 bases; junction bases outside the gene matches: 6. CDR3 sequence: CASSTGGRSEQYF. CDR3 DNA sequence: TGTGCCAGCAGTACAGGGGGAAGGAGCGAGCAGTACTTC.

The chain carries TRBV3-1 (or the pseudogene TRBV3-2) and TRBJ2-3; 11 bases map to TRBD1. CDR3 length: 15 residues. The germline V gene has CDR1 LGHDT and CDR2 YNNKEL (reference sequence). Trimming at V came to 4 bases and at J to 3 bases, leaving 3 bases not matched to a gene. The CDR3 DNA reads TGTGCCAGCAGCCTTGGGACAGGGGGAACAGATACGCAGTATTTT. It codes for CASSLGTGGTDTQYF.

V is TRBV20-1 and J is TRBJ1-6; D is unresolved. Trimming pared 3 bases from V and 9 bases from J, leaving 15 bases between. The CDR3 loop spans 14 amino acids. CDR1 and CDR2 (germline): DFQATT, SNEGSKA (reference sequence). The CDR3 sequence: CSASFGDVSSPLHF. The CDR3 DNA reads TGCAGTGCTAGTTTCGGGGATGTTAGTTCACCCCTCCACTTT.

The chain couples TRBV6-2 or TRBV6-3 to TRBJ2-2; TRBD2 matches 9 bases. The V and J ends lost 5 bases and 7 bases, in that order; junction bases with no gene match: 14. The CDR3 sequence is 17 residues long. In germline, CDR1 is MNHEY, CDR2 SVGEGT. CDR3 sequence (DNA): TGTGCCAGCAGTCCCCGGGTCGGCGGGGGGGTTTTCGGGGAGCTGTTTTTT. It codes for CASSPRVGGGVFGELFF.

As to this clone: A much larger clonotype is one base distant, so this may be a read error. In DNA, the CDR3 is TGTGCCAGCAGCTTACAGGGGAACACTGAAGCTTTCTTT. This encodes CASSLQGNTEAFF. This sequence joins TRBV7-2 and TRBJ1-1; TRBD1 is a possible D gene (5 bases). Trimming removed 2 bases from V and 1 base from J, with 5 bases in between. The CDR3 has 13 amino acids. Germline assignment: CDR1 SGHTA and CDR2 FQGNSA.

This chain links TRBV7-2 with TRBJ1-2; D is possibly TRBD1 (5 bases). V dropped 0 bases and J dropped 7 bases, with 15 bases sitting between them. The CDR3 consists of 15 residues. Germline V gene data show CDR1 as SGHTA and CDR2 as FQGNSA. CDR3 amino acids: CASSLAPQGGGGYTF. The CDR3 nucleotides are TGTGCCAGCAGCTTAGCCCCTCAGGGAGGCGGTGGCTACACCTTC.

The genes are TRBV19 and TRBJ1-5; tentative D call: TRBD1 (5 bases). The CDR3 totals 17 residues. The germline V gene encodes CDR1 LNHDA and CDR2 SQIVND (reference sequence). V was cut by 4 bases and J by 5 bases, with 21 bases left in between. CDR3 coding DNA: TGTGCCAGTAGTAAAAGGGAGGGGCTCCGCCAGGATCAGCCCCAGCATTTT. This sequence encodes CASSKREGLRQDQPQHF.

V is TRBV7-2 and J is TRBJ1-1; 7 bases are a match to TRBD1. V dropped 5 bases and J dropped 4; count of bases not matched to a gene: 16. This CDR3 contains 17 residues. CDR1 SGHTA and CDR2 FQGNSA come from the germline V gene. CDR3 DNA: TGTGCCAGCAGCCCCACCGGGACAGAAATTTCGAGCACTGAAGCTTTCTTT. It yields the protein CASSPTGTEISSTEAFF.

The rearrangement uses TRBV24-1 and TRBJ2-3; the D gene is possibly TRBD2 (6 bases). Per germline, CDR1 KGHDR and CDR2 SFDVKD. Between the trimmed V and J ends, which lost 10 bases and 6 bases, there was a span of 16 bases. The CDR3 extends over 13 amino acids. The CDR3 coding sequence is TGTGCCACGGCCGGGACTTTTTTGGATACGCAGTATTTT. Its translation: CATAGTFLDTQYF.

This chain joins TRBV12-3 or TRBV12-4 and TRBJ1-2, with D possibly being TRBD1 (5 bases). Trimming took 3 bases from V and 7 from J, leaving 12 bases between them. This CDR3 is 13 amino acids long. CDR3: CASSFRTGGGYTF. In DNA, the CDR3 is TGTGCCAGCAGTTTTAGAACAGGTGGTGGCTACACCTTC.

The chain carries TRBV10-3 and TRBJ1-5; D is possibly TRBD1 (5 bases). This CDR3 has 14 amino acids. V dropped 6 bases and J dropped 0 bases, with 9 bases sitting between them. Germline V gene data show CDR1 as ENHRY and CDR2 as SYGVKD. The CDR3 DNA sequence: TGTGCCATCAGCCAGACAGATAGCAATCAGCCCCAGCATTTT. Amino acids: CAISQTDSNQPQHF.

In regard to this clone: This same CDR3 is encoded by further DNA sequences in the sample. The chain joins TRBV4-3 to TRBJ1-4; D is perhaps TRBD1 (5 bases). The CDR3 has 15 residues. Per germline, CDR1 LGHNA and CDR2 YSLEER. V dropped 0 bases and J dropped 5 bases, with 10 bases sitting between them. The CDR3 here is CASSQEGQGNEKLFF. The DNA for the CDR3 is TGCGCCAGCAGCCAAGAAGGTCAGGGAAATGAAAAACTGTTTTTT.

This clone was counted only a few times. V is TRBV6-2 or TRBV6-3 and J is TRBJ2-7, with 10 bases fitting TRBD1. The germline V gene encodes CDR1 MNHEY and CDR2 SVGEGT. This CDR3 contains 14 residues. V shed 2 bases, J shed 5 bases, and the junction held 3 bases outside the gene matches. DNA for the CDR3: TGTGCCAGCAGTTACGGGGACAGGGGACACGAGCAGTACTTC. Amino acid sequence: CASSYGDRGHEQYF.

Comment on this clone: The same CDR3 also results from other DNA sequences found in this sample. V usage is TRBV11-3 and J usage is TRBJ2-7; D unresolved. The CDR3 covers 12 residues. Germline assignment: CDR1 SGHNT and CDR2 YENEEA. The V end lost 4 bases, the J end lost 0 bases, and 4 bases lay between the germline ends. CDR3 sequence reads: CASSSSSYEQYF. CDR3 coding DNA: TGTGCCAGCAGCTCGAGCTCCTACGAGCAGTACTTC.

The genes are TRBV19 and TRBJ2-5; TRBD2 matches 8 bases. CDR3 length equals 17 residues. CDR1 is LNHDA, CDR2 SQIVND, per germline (reference sequence). With 5 bases clipped from V and 1 base from J, the junction kept 12 bases outside the gene matches. CDR3 DNA: TGTGCCAGTAGTTCCGGGGGGCCGGGACTAGTCCAAGAGACCCAGTACTTC. Translating gives CASSSGGPGLVQETQYF.

CDR3 loop: CASKMDRGYEQYF. The CDR3 DNA is TGTGCCAGTAAGATGGACAGGGGCTACGAGCAGTACTTC. The chain is built from TRBV19 and TRBJ2-7; TRBD1 aligns across 9 bases. The CDR3 loop spans 13 amino acids. The V gene end was trimmed by 7 bases and the J gene end by 3 bases; junction bases not matched to a gene: 4. Per germline, CDR1 LNHDA and CDR2 SQIVND (reference sequence).